This is a list of T cell receptor beta chains from one sample in a study of lymphopenia after photon versus proton radiotherapy. Produced via immunoSEQ multiplex PCR; TCRdb's table is partial and in-frame only. Found here are tens of thousands of clones, around 83% of them singletons; the top ten hold over 25%. The source material was peripheral blood, sampled from a patient treated with photon-based radiotherapy. These receptors all stem from a middle-aged man with gastric cancer. Both conserved end residues are part of each CDR3.

v_gene: TRBV2
CDR3aa: CASMGTAGETGELFF

v_gene: TRBV5-5
CDR3aa: CASTMRVTGGFEQYF

v_gene: TRBV2
CDR3aa: CASSETSGVYEQYF

v_gene: TRBV7-9
CDR3aa: CASSPKRRVTDTQYF

v_gene: TRBV18
CDR3aa: CASSPSLGDKDYGYTF

v_gene: TRBV27
CDR3aa: CASRKGQNNEQFF

v_gene: TRBV18
CDR3aa: CASSPTGTQPQHF

v_gene: TRBV7-9
CDR3aa: CASTPLAGLYNEQFF

v_gene: TRBV7-2
CDR3aa: CASSLGPGGTGGQKTQYF

v_gene: TRBV28
CDR3aa: CASSTTGEGYGYTF

v_gene: TRBV19
CDR3aa: CASSMYRSANTGELFF

v_gene: TRBV7-2
CDR3aa: CASLAQGAVNTEAFF

v_gene: TRBV10-3
CDR3aa: CAISESGGSLGGGYTF

v_gene: TRBV10-3
CDR3aa: CAMGLAGVTYEQYF

v_gene: TRBV30
CDR3aa: CAFGRSEKLFF

v_gene: TRBV18
CDR3aa: CASSPPGDTQYF

v_gene: TRBV29-1
CDR3aa: CSVPGQGAGEQYF

v_gene: TRBV7-9
CDR3aa: CASSLVQTGENEQYF

v_gene: TRBV27
CDR3aa: CASRLWGTSGIYEQYF

v_gene: TRBV4-1
CDR3aa: CASSQDQRGAQPQHF

v_gene: TRBV7-3
CDR3aa: CASSITGEEAFF

v_gene: TRBV19
CDR3aa: CASHPGAADEKLFF

v_gene: TRBV18
CDR3aa: CASSPPGASVYGYTF

v_gene: TRBV7-8
CDR3aa: CASSSIQGNQPQHF

v_gene: TRBV19
CDR3aa: CASRRGLAANTGELFF

v_gene: TRBV30
CDR3aa: CAWSPGQGLVEFF

v_gene: TRBV7-9
CDR3aa: CASSLPQGEQYF

v_gene: TRBV7-9
CDR3aa: CASSTRQGYNEQFF

v_gene: TRBV9
CDR3aa: CASSPQNRPKQFF

v_gene: TRBV7-2
CDR3aa: CASSLDRNQPQHF

v_gene: TRBV6-5
CDR3aa: CASRGLVGTQYF

v_gene: TRBV5-6
CDR3aa: CASSVTGQGGEQYF

v_gene: TRBV5-4
CDR3aa: CASSPTGSTGELFF

v_gene: TRBV12-5
CDR3aa: CASASNPAEQYF

v_gene: TRBV10-3
CDR3aa: CASLGGGLRNEQFF

v_gene: TRBV30
CDR3aa: CAWSHIGDTQYF

v_gene: TRBV7-2
CDR3aa: CASSLGGLLSYEQYF

v_gene: TRBV6-1
CDR3aa: CASSDRGRLDGYGYTF

v_gene: TRBV5-1
CDR3aa: CASSSGTGTREDEFF

v_gene: TRBV6-4
CDR3aa: CASSGQFYVYNEQFF

v_gene: TRBV10-2
CDR3aa: CASSTGARNQPQHF

v_gene: TRBV27
CDR3aa: CASSLRRMNTEAFF

v_gene: TRBV27
CDR3aa: CASSSLAGIAPDYF

v_gene: TRBV30
CDR3aa: CAWNRAIEAFF

v_gene: TRBV6-5
CDR3aa: CASSRGLDQILEQYF

v_gene: TRBV11-2
CDR3aa: CASSFIGPDRGRREQYF

v_gene: TRBV30
CDR3aa: CAWSLPWGRDSYEQYF

v_gene: TRBV11-3
CDR3aa: CASSVQNGAYEQYF

v_gene: TRBV5-1
CDR3aa: CASTLVAGYNEQFF

v_gene: TRBV7-2
CDR3aa: CASTLNAQETQYF

v_gene: TRBV5-4
CDR3aa: CASSSGRTYEQYF

v_gene: TRBV5-1
CDR3aa: CASSLVNGELFF

v_gene: TRBV6-6
CDR3aa: CASSYPNEKLFF

v_gene: TRBV5-4
CDR3aa: CASGTGLKEQYF

v_gene: TRBV19
CDR3aa: CASSRPGTGTEAFF